The 10 T cell receptor beta chains presented below share a single source sample, sequenced in a study of blood T cell repertoires in COVID-19. The method was immunoSEQ multiplex PCR; TCRdb's version includes in-frame clones alone and lacks a portion of them. Of about 220,000 clones in the sample, 83% are singletons; the top ten hold nearly 5%. Sequencing was performed on PBMCs or T cells enriched from blood (not recorded which). These receptors were obtained from a woman aged 45-65 years who had been exposed to COVID-19.

The V and J genes are TRBV3-1 (or the pseudogene TRBV3-2) and TRBJ2-5; a weak D match, TRBD2 (6 bases). The germline V gene has CDR1 LGHDT and CDR2 YNNKEL (reference sequence). V was trimmed by 3 bases and J by 5 bases, leaving 16 bases between them. This CDR3 is built from 15 residues. Here the CDR3 reads CASSHLGGRLETQYF. In DNA, the CDR3 is TGTGCCAGCAGCCATCTAGGAGGGAGATTGGAGACCCAGTACTTC.

This clone was seen a few times. The chain couples TRBV19 to TRBJ1-5; D possibly corresponds to TRBD1 (6 bases). Trimming removed 4 bases at V and 0 bases at J, with 16 bases between. CDR3 size: 17 residues. Per germline, CDR1 LNHDA and CDR2 SQIVND (reference sequence). The CDR3 coding sequence is TGTGCCAGTAGTACCCAAGGACAGACCTATAGCAATCAGCCCCAGCATTTT. As protein: CASSTQGQTYSNQPQHF.

The V gene is TRBV19, the J gene TRBJ1-1; no definite D call. The V end was cut by 3 bases, the J end by 1 base, with 3 bases between. This CDR3 region has 12 residues. The germline V gene has CDR1 LNHDA and CDR2 SQIVND (reference sequence). CDR3 sequence: CASSIGNTEAFF. CDR3 coding DNA: TGTGCCAGTAGTATCGGGAACACTGAAGCTTTCTTT.

CDR3 protein: CASSSPGTRRYF. In DNA, the CDR3 is TGTGCCAGCAGTTCACCCGGGACTAGACGGTACTTC. The rearrangement links TRBV27 to TRBJ2-5; 8 bases map to TRBD2. The ends lost 4 bases at V and 13 bases at J; junction bases unmatched: 8. The CDR3 runs 12 residues. Germline-derived CDR1 and CDR2 are MNHEY and SMNVEV (reference sequence).

The genes are TRBV11-2 and TRBJ2-1; 9 bases match TRBD1. The junction had 9 bases not matched to a gene; V was cut back by 6 bases and J by 6 bases. The length of the CDR3 is 15 residues. Germline V gene sequence: CDR1 SGHAT, CDR2 FQNNGV. CDR3 coding DNA: TGTGCCAGCAGAACCGGACAGGGGATGGGCAATGAGCAGTTCTTC. Translation: CASRTGQGMGNEQFF.

The chain links TRBV19 to TRBJ2-4; 7 nucleotides align to TRBD1. After removal of 5 bases from V and 10 bases from J, the junction contained 20 bases not matched to a gene. The CDR3 consists of 17 residues. Germline-derived CDR1 and CDR2 are LNHDA and SQIVND (reference sequence). The CDR3 coding sequence is TGTGCCAGTAGTCTCCGAATTTTCACGCCGGGACAGAAGATTCAGTACTTC. Its translation: CASSLRIFTPGQKIQYF.

The chain employs TRBV28 and TRBJ1-5; unclear D gene. The germline V gene encodes CDR1 MDHEN and CDR2 SYDVKM. The CDR3 covers 12 residues. V lost 6 bases and J 7 bases, leaving 10 bases between the germline ends. CDR3 sequence (DNA): TGTGCCAGCAGAGCTCAGGTCCAGCCCCAGCATTTT. Translating gives CASRAQVQPQHF.

In DNA, the CDR3 is TGTGCCAGCAGCACCAGGGCAAATCAGCCCCAGCATTTT. This translates into CASSTRANQPQHF. This chain connects TRBV7-2 to TRBJ1-5; D is possibly TRBD1 (5 bases). The CDR3 is 13 residues long. V was shortened by 5 bases and J by 4 bases, with 9 bases between the two germline ends. Germline V lookup: CDR1 SGHTA, CDR2 FQGNSA.

The chain joins TRBV18 to TRBJ1-4; unclear D gene. CDR3 length: 15 residues. The ends were cut back, 0 bases at V and 5 bases at J, with 10 bases in the middle. The V gene's germline CDR1 is KGHSH and CDR2 LQKENI. The CDR3 reads CASSPPAERNEKLFF. CDR3 nucleotides: TGTGCCAGCTCACCACCTGCAGAAAGAAATGAAAAACTGTTTTTT.

This clone has only a few counts. V and J are TRBV9 and TRBJ2-1, with D possibly TRBD1 on 5 matching bases. Germline assignment: CDR1 SGDLS and CDR2 YYNGEE. Trimming pared 0 bases from V and 12 bases from J, leaving 16 bases between. The CDR3 is 14 amino acids. CDR3 DNA sequence: TGTGCCAGCAGCGTAGCGGGTGGACATCCCGGGCAGTTCTTC. Translating it yields CASSVAGGHPGQFF.